Sequencing of this T cell receptor (beta chain) was carried out in a study of metastatic and nonmetastatic thyroid tumors. Study-level information: Repertoires were compared across blood and tumor or nodule tissue from malignant and benign thyroid patients. Study-wide results and caveats: In both blood and tumor samples, TCR beta diversity was reported significantly higher for malignant than benign nodules.

V gave up 0 bases and J gave up 6 bases, with 14 bases separating them. Germline values: CDR1 DFQATT, CDR2 SNEGSKA (reference sequence). CDR3 length: 14 amino acids. This clone showed up many times. Its antigen is unidentified. The same CDR3 arises from other DNA sequences in this sample as well. There were no patients who had received any treatment before thyroid surgery. TCRdb re-analyzed the PCR reads through MiXCR. Among over 25,000 clones listed, about 15% were seen once. The sequence was collected from a male donor with papillary thyroid cancer or a benign thyroid nodule (not recorded which). Some clones in this sample may be carry-over from other donors' samples. What was sequenced was blood. This chain uses TRBV20-1 with TRBJ1-2; TRBD1 is a possible D gene (5 bases). In nucleotides, the CDR3 is TGCAGTGCTAGAGATCCCCGGGGCTGGGATGGCTACACCTTC. This gives the protein CSARDPRGWDGYTF.